This TCR beta chain came from a study of T cells after yellow fever vaccination. Study in general: Preparation of the low-cell-number fractions used SMART-Seq v4 Ultra Low Input.

UMIs were added to TCR cDNA along with a universal primer site when it was made by 5'RACE template switching. A single record per CDR3 protein comes from TCRdb applying MiXCR to the 5' RACE reads. Here the sample spans around 500,000 distinct CDR3 sequences, around a fifth being singletons. Whole-study findings and limits: Repertoires sorted by FACS could include abundant clonotypes that are contaminants from the bulk population. A faster peak, day 5 versus 15, was reached by the weaker secondary response.

As to this clonotype: Antigen: not known.

Per germline, CDR1 SEHNR and CDR2 FQNEAQ (reference sequence). The CDR3 runs to 15 residues. Trimming cost V 0 bases and J 0 bases; bases outside gene matches: 1. Source: PBMCs, taken about 20 days after the first yellow fever vaccination. The chain couples TRBV7-9 to TRBJ1-1; TRBD1 matches 7 bases. This clonotype was sampled from a man in his late teens or twenties who received the YFV17D yellow fever vaccine. The CDR3: CASSLATGVNTEAFF. DNA for the CDR3: TGTGCCAGCAGCTTAGCTACAGGGGTGAACACTGAAGCTTTCTTT.